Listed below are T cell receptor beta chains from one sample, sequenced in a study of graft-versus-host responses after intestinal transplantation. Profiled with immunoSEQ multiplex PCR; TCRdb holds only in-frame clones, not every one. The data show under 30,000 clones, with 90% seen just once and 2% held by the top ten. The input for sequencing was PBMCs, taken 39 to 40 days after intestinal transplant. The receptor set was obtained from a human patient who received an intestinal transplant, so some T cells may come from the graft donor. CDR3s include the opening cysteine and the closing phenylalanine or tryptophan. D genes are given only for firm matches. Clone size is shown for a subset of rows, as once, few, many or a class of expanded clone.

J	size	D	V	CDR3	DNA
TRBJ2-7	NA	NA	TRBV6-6	CASRPHSDSYEQYF	TGTGCCAGCAGACCCCACAGCGACTCCTACGAGCAGTACTTC
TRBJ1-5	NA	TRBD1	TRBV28	CASSRGTGQGNQPQHF	TGTGCCAGCAGTAGAGGAACCGGACAGGGGAATCAGCCCCAGCATTTT
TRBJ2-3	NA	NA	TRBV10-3	CAISDPQRRGADTQYF	TGTGCCATCAGTGATCCCCAGCGGCGAGGGGCAGATACGCAGTATTTT
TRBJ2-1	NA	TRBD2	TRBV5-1	CASSRRLAGVLNEQFF	TGCGCCAGCAGCCGGAGACTAGCGGGAGTACTTAATGAGCAGTTCTTC
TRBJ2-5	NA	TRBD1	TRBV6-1	CASRTGAETQYF	TGTGCCAGCAGGACAGGGGCAGAGACCCAGTACTTC
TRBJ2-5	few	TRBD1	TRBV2	CASSEVQTRQGATQYF	TGTGCCAGCAGTGAAGTCCAGACTAGACAGGGGGCGACCCAGTACTTC
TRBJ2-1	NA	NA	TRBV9	CATSWGPSVGEQFF	TGTGCCACCTCTTGGGGACCCTCCGTTGGTGAGCAGTTCTTC
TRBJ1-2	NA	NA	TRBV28	CASRSEGYTF	TGTGCCAGCAGATCCGAGGGCTACACCTTC
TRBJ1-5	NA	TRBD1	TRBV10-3	CAIRGQGNQPQHF	TGTGCCATCAGGGGACAGGGTAATCAGCCCCAGCATTTT
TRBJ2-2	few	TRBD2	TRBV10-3	CAISDPIAGGGTGELFF	TGTGCCATCAGTGACCCAATAGCGGGAGGCGGAACCGGGGAGCTGTTTTTT
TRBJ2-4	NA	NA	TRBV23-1	CASSPRGVRENIQYF	TGCGCCAGCAGTCCCAGAGGAGTAAGGGAGAACATTCAGTACTTC
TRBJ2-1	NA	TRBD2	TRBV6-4	CASSAVAGGPYNEQFF	TGTGCCAGCAGTGCAGTAGCGGGGGGTCCCTACAATGAGCAGTTCTTC
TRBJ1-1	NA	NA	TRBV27	CASHKAGDLRNTEAFF	TGTGCCAGCCATAAGGCCGGGGACCTAAGGAACACTGAAGCTTTCTTT
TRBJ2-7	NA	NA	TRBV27	CASSLSLPYEQYF	TGTGCCAGCAGTTTATCGTTGCCCTACGAGCAGTACTTC
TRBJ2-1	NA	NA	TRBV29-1	CSVASGGIAPSYNEQFF	TGCAGCGTTGCTTCTGGGGGGATCGCCCCCTCCTACAATGAGCAGTTCTTC
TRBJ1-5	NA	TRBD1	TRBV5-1	CASSLALALSTGPDQPQHF	TGCGCCAGCAGCTTGGCCCTGGCCTTATCGACAGGGCCCGATCAGCCCCAGCATTTT
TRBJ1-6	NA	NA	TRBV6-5	CASSTTQGNRSPLHF	TGTGCCAGCAGTACCACCCAGGGGAATCGTTCACCCCTCCACTTT
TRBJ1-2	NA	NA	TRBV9	CASSGRGGGYTF	TGTGCCAGCAGCGGTAGAGGGGGTGGCTACACCTTC
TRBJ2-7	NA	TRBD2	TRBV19	CASSSDPGLATTYEQYF	TGTGCCAGTAGTAGCGATCCGGGACTAGCTACCACCTACGAGCAGTACTTC
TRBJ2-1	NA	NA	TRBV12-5	CASGRSETATFF	TGTGCTAGTGGGCGGTCAGAAACGGCCACGTTCTTC
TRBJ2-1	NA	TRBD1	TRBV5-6	CASSWWTGGAERKQNEQFF	TGTGCCAGCAGCTGGTGGACAGGGGGCGCTGAGCGAAAGCAAAATGAGCAGTTCTTC
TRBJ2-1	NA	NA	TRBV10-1	CASRDRNNEQFF	TGCGCCAGTAGAGACAGGAACAATGAGCAGTTCTTC
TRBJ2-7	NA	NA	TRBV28	CASSPGSGQGGNEQYF	TGTGCCAGCAGCCCCGGCTCCGGCCAGGGGGGGAACGAGCAGTACTTC
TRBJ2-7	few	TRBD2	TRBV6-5	CASSYSRAGGHEQYF	TGTGCCAGCAGTTACTCGAGAGCGGGAGGGCACGAGCAGTACTTC
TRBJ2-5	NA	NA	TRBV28	CATRGGSQETQYF	TGTGCCACCAGGGGGGGATCCCAAGAGACCCAGTACTTC
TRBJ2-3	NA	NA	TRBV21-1	CASSKSRQGPIITDTQYF	TGTGCCAGCAGCAAATCCCGACAGGGGCCGATTATCACAGATACGCAGTATTTT
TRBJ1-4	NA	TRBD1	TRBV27	CASSLYPGQGALNEKLFF	TGTGCCAGCAGTTTATATCCGGGACAGGGGGCCCTGAATGAAAAACTGTTTTTT
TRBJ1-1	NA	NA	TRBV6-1	CASSLGIWVNTEAFF	TGTGCCAGCAGCCTAGGGATCTGGGTGAACACTGAAGCTTTCTTT
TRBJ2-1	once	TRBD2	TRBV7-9	CASSPWTSGRRSYNEQFF	TGTGCCAGCAGCCCCTGGACTAGCGGGAGAAGGTCCTACAATGAGCAGTTCTTC
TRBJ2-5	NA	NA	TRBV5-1	CASSRLGNHQETQYF	TGCGCCAGCAGCCGACTTGGAAACCACCAAGAGACCCAGTACTTC
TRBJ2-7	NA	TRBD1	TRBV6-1	CASSEQGQGYEQYF	TGTGCCAGCAGTGAACAGGGACAGGGGTACGAGCAGTACTTC
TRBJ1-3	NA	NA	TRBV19	CASSAPGTASGNTIYF	TGTGCCAGTAGTGCCCCCGGGACGGCCTCTGGAAACACCATATATTTT
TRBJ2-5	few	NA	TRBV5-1	CASSLAETQYF	TGCGCCAGCAGCTTGGCCGAGACCCAGTACTTC
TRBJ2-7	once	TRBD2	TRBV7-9	CASSLVASGSSYEQYF	TGTGCCAGCAGCTTAGTGGCTAGCGGGTCCTCCTACGAGCAGTACTTC
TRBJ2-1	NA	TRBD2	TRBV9	CASSVTSGGYNEQFF	TGTGCCAGCAGCGTGACTAGCGGGGGCTACAATGAGCAGTTCTTC
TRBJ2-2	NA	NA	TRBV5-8	CASSLGSWEAPNTHTGELFF	TGTGCCAGCAGCTTAGGTTCGTGGGAGGCCCCCAATACCCACACCGGGGAGCTGTTTTTT
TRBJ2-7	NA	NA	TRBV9	CASSARGARDQSSYEQYF	TGTGCCAGCAGCGCCAGAGGGGCCCGGGACCAGAGCTCCTACGAGCAGTACTTC
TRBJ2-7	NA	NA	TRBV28	CASSSLQHYEQYF	TGTGCCAGCAGTTCGCTACAACATTACGAGCAGTACTTC
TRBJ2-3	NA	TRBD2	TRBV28	CASSSPLWRESPDTQYF	TGTGCCAGCAGCTCTCCCCTTTGGCGGGAGAGTCCAGATACGCAGTATTTT
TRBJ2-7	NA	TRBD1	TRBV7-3	CASSPTGTGMYEQYF	TGTGCCAGCAGCCCAACAGGGACAGGGATGTACGAGCAGTACTTC
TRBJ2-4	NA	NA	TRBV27	CASPPGEGKNIQYF	TGTGCCAGTCCTCCAGGGGAGGGAAAAAACATTCAGTACTTC
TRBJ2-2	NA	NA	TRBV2	CASRGQNTGELFF	TGTGCCAGCAGAGGACAAAACACCGGGGAGCTGTTTTTT